This TCR beta chain was profiled in a study of blood T cell repertoires in COVID-19 (dated by TCRdb to 2018 to 2020). Describing the broader study: Samples from collaborators originated in the United States, Italy and Spain and spanned both the acute and convalescent phases of COVID-19. Samples came from the ongoing ImmuneRACE study (first 160 participants) plus 1,254 subjects from 6 global collaborators. The repertoires were made available in a free public database intended to serve as a resource for research on the immune response to SARS-CoV-2. The material from the prospective study consisted of cDNA or gDNA derived from T cells, B-cell-depleted T cells, or PBMCs. Where HLA class I and class II types were available, the types were taken from metadata supplied by the sample provider, not from assay-based typing. Sample metadata almost always included a de-identified subject ID, COVID-19 status, age in years and sex. The dataset comprised deeply sampled blood TCRbeta repertoires from subjects exposed to, actively infected with, or recovered from COVID-19. Study-wide conclusions, independent of this receptor: How much clinical and demographic metadata was included differed by source and by participant, and the metadata was provided uncurated.

As for this clone: Its antigen target is currently unknown. No base quality values were provided; no much bigger clone lies one nucleotide off.

Collaborating institutions collected whole blood in K2EDTA tubes following their own protocols. Collaborator samples were shipped for TCRbeta analysis as frozen whole blood, isolated PBMCs, or DNA extracted from either sample type. The germline V gene gives CDR1 as SGHNT and CDR2 as YENEEA. From cysteine to phenylalanine, the CDR3 is 14 amino acids long. The entry retains the CDR3 DNA only, 42 bases that are in frame from base 1. Trimming takes 1 base from V and 5 bases from J, and the germline ends sit 11 bases apart. The immunoSEQ Assay, a bias-controlled multiplex PCR, was used to amplify TCRbeta CDR3 regions from genomic DNA. As for the authors' bioinformatics: The number of nucleated cells in each sample was estimated from the amplification of reference gene primers within the assay. Sequence reads were collapsed and filtered to measure the absolute abundance of every unique TCRbeta CDR3 rearrangement. For each sample, productive Simpson clonality was calculated by taking the square root of Simpson's diversity index across productive rearrangements. The source is immuneACCESS, and TCRdb retained only in-frame sequences with V and J called. Part of the clones is not carried over; for the studies checked, unresolved V genes explain less than half of this, and the remainder is unexplained. The D gene and trimming were derived from the DNA, and the V and J assignments and clone size from that table. Present in this sample are 75,000 or so clones, around 84% of which were seen just once. 3% to 4% of the sample is held by the ten biggest clonotypes.

This chain is built from TRBV11-3 and TRBJ2-5; possibly the D gene is TRBD1, per 5 matching bases. This receptor was identified in a man aged 45-65 years with acute or convalescent COVID-19. The material sequenced was peripheral blood. The DNA reads as follows: TGTGCCAGCAGCTTAGCCTGGGGCCAGGAGACCCAGTACTTC. Protein translation: CASSLAWGQETQYF.